One sample yielded the 15 T cell receptor beta chains listed below, sequenced in a study of radiotherapy plus CTLA-4 blockade in lung cancer. TCRdb keeps only in-frame clones here, not all; method: immunoSEQ multiplex PCR. This sample has about 40,000 clones, with 79% found just once. The sequencing here drew on peripheral blood, taken from a patient treated with radiotherapy plus ipilimumab. The receptors were gathered from a human donor with non-small cell lung cancer that progressed on radiotherapy plus ipilimumab.

This sequence joins TRBV7-2 and TRBJ2-2, with TRBD2 as a possible D gene (6 bases). This CDR3 region has 11 residues. V lost 8 bases and J 7 bases, leaving 8 bases between the germline ends. CDR1 and CDR2 (germline): SGHTA, FQGNSA. CDR3 DNA sequence: TGTGCCAGCCAGACTAGCGGGGAGCTGTTTTTT. It translates to CASQTSGELFF.

This rearrangement joins TRBV5-5 to TRBJ2-7; D is undetermined. The CDR3 is 11 residues long. Germline V gene data show CDR1 as SGHKS and CDR2 as YYEKEE (reference sequence). V was trimmed by 0 bases and J by 6 bases, leaving 4 bases between them. The DNA for the CDR3 is TGTGCCAGCAGCTTGGTATCCGAGCAGTACTTC. Translating gives CASSLVSEQYF.

The rearrangement joins TRBV28 to TRBJ2-7; TRBD1 matches at 11 bases. Germline lookup yields CDR1 MDHEN and CDR2 SYDVKM. J gave up 5 bases and V 3 bases, and 6 bases lay outside the gene matches. CDR3 length equals 15 residues. CDR3 nucleotides: TGTGCCAGCAGTTTTGTGGGACAGGGGGAACACGAGCAGTACTTC. Its translation is CASSFVGQGEHEQYF.

The gene calls are TRBV5-6 and TRBJ2-7; 7 bases align to TRBD1. V lost 0 bases to trimming and J lost 5 bases; unmatched junction nucleotides: 8. The CDR3 runs to 15 residues. CDR1 and CDR2 from the germline V gene are SGHDT and YYEEEE. CDR3 bases: TGTGCCAGCAGCTTGGGACAGGGCTTGAGGCACGAGCAGTACTTC. Its translation: CASSLGQGLRHEQYF.

This clone was observed a few times. The gene calls are TRBV4-3 and TRBJ1-6; unclear D gene. CDR3 size: 16 residues. Germline values: CDR1 LGHNA, CDR2 YSLEER. The germline V and J ends were trimmed by 0 bases and 9 bases, with 15 bases remaining between them. CDR3: CASSQDPLGGSSPLHF. As DNA, the CDR3 is TGCGCCAGCAGCCAAGATCCACTAGGTGGGTCTTCACCCCTCCACTTT.

This chain links TRBV5-1 with TRBJ2-5, with 9 bases matching TRBD1. CDR1 is SGHRS and CDR2 is YFSETQ in the germline V gene. The V segment lost 4 bases and the J segment 5 bases; nucleotides outside the gene matches: 9. The CDR3 is made up of 15 amino acids. The CDR3 reads CASSQSGQGWETQYF. CDR3 nucleotides: TGCGCCAGCAGCCAGTCGGGACAGGGTTGGGAGACCCAGTACTTC.

The chain links TRBV27 to TRBJ2-1; D might be TRBD1 (6 bases). Deletions cut 5 bases from V and 0 bases from J, with 11 bases between. Germline V gene data show CDR1 as MNHEY and CDR2 as SMNVEV (reference sequence). This CDR3 is built from 15 residues. In DNA, the CDR3 is TGTGCCAGCAGTACCAGACAGGTCTCCTACAATGAGCAGTTCTTC. Protein sequence: CASSTRQVSYNEQFF.

This clone was observed a handful of times. The rearrangement uses TRBV6-1 and TRBJ2-5; D is uncertain. Germline CDR1 and CDR2: MNHNS and SASEGT. The V gene lost 6 bases and the J gene lost 2 bases, with 13 bases spanning the gap. The CDR3 has 14 residues. The CDR3 loop is CASSLGHTQETQYF. The CDR3 DNA reads as TGTGCCAGCAGCCTAGGTCACACGCAAGAGACCCAGTACTTC.

Only one count was recorded for this clone. The V and J genes are TRBV7-9 and TRBJ2-6; 7 bases are a match to TRBD1. The CDR3 is 16 residues long. Germline trimming cut 6 bases from V and 0 bases from J; bases unmatched to any gene: 5. Per germline, CDR1 SEHNR and CDR2 FQNEAQ (reference sequence). The CDR3 loop reads CASRDRFGSGANVLTF. The CDR3, as DNA: TGTGCCAGCAGGGACAGGTTCGGCTCTGGGGCCAACGTCCTGACTTTC. The full variable domain, rest sourced from reference TRBV7-9 and TRBJ2-6, is DTGVSQNPRHKITKRGQNVTFRCDPISEHNRLYWYRQTLGQGPEFLTYFQNEAQLEKSRLLSDRFSAERPKGSFSTLEIQRTEQGDSAMYLCASRDRFGSGANVLTFGAGSRLTVL.

The chain employs TRBV5-1 and TRBJ2-7, with a weak D call TRBD1 (6 bases). From germline, CDR1 is SGHRS and CDR2 YFSETQ. This CDR3 has 14 residues. V was pared by 2 bases and J by 2 bases, with 11 bases between. The CDR3 nucleotides are TGCGCCAGCAGCTTCCACAGGGACACCTACGAGCAGTACTTC. Encoded protein: CASSFHRDTYEQYF.

The gene calls are TRBV9 and TRBJ1-4, with TRBD1 matching over 9 bases. The CDR3 is 21 residues long. V shed 4 bases and J 3 bases; nucleotides not matched to a gene: 22. Germline V gives CDR1 SGDLS, CDR2 YYNGEE. In DNA, the CDR3 is TGTGCCAGCAGCTTACCCTGGGACAGGGAATGGGTGTTAGCGCCTAATGAAAAACTGTTTTTT. Translated, it gives CASSLPWDREWVLAPNEKLFF.

This chain uses TRBV10-3 with TRBJ1-4; possibly TRBD1 for D (5 bases). This CDR3 has 11 amino acids. Germline V gene data show CDR1 as ENHRY and CDR2 as SYGVKD. The CDR3 coding sequence is TGTGCACCCGAGACCGGGGGGAGACTGTTTTTT. Encoded protein: CAPETGGRLFF.

The V call is TRBV15, the J call TRBJ2-7; TRBD1 agrees at 7 bases. After removal of 4 bases from V and 2 bases from J, the junction contained 17 bases not matched to a gene. The length of the CDR3 is 18 residues. Germline V gene lookup returns CDR1 LNHNV and CDR2 YYDKDF (reference sequence). This chain's CDR3 is CATSTTRPLQGWAYEQYF. As DNA, the CDR3 is TGTGCCACCAGCACCACCAGACCGCTACAGGGGTGGGCCTACGAGCAGTACTTC.

The chain recombines TRBV5-1 with TRBJ2-3; no firm D call. V lost 0 bases, J lost 0 bases, and 11 bases lay in between. This CDR3 has 16 amino acids. The germline V gene encodes CDR1 SGHRS and CDR2 YFSETQ. For the CDR3, the DNA is TGCGCCAGCAGCTTGGCCTTTCGGGTTAGCACAGATACGCAGTATTTT. Protein product: CASSLAFRVSTDTQYF.

The rearrangement joins TRBV18 to TRBJ1-1; D remains ambiguous. This CDR3 is 15 amino acids long. The germline gives CDR1 KGHSH, CDR2 LQKENI. Deletions cut 6 bases from V and 0 bases from J, with 14 bases between. Here the CDR3 reads CASSPETTMNTEAFF. Written as DNA, the CDR3 is TGTGCCAGCTCCCCCGAGACAACCATGAACACTGAAGCTTTCTTT.